Here is one T cell receptor (beta chain) with its context. The target of this receptor is not known. The record has no base qualities; no much larger clone is one base away. The time point label corresponds to: cells obtained before transplantation from donor or recipient. CD3+CD4+ and CD3+CD8+ populations were FACS-sorted from unstimulated pre-transplant donor and recipient cells taken from spleen or lymph nodes. These data are taken from a study of graft-versus-host responses after intestinal transplantation (TCRdb year 2021). For the wider study: The transplants that recipients got were multivisceral, liver-intestinal, or isolated intestinal. After intestinal transplantation, graft-versus-host and host-versus-graft alloreactive T cell clones were followed in the graft, circulation and bone marrow using bulk TCR-beta CDR3 sequencing. To identify alloreactive clones, pre-transplant mixed lymphocyte reaction products were sequenced and compared with unstimulated pre-transplant donor and recipient T cells. Rather than going through the commercial service, samples from a few later patients were sequenced in-house on an Illumina MiSeq and processed with MiXCR. A peak of at least 4% donor T cells among recipient peripheral blood mononuclear cells was the definition used for donor T cell macrochimerism. Of the 20 to 30 intestinal transplant recipients enrolled in the cohort, one of whom was a retransplant, a few patients without pretransplant specimens were excluded. All recipients received anti-thymocyte globulin induction followed by maintenance tacrolimus and steroids for around three years. Overall results and qualifications from the work: Conclusions were limited by the relatively low number and heterogeneity of intestinal transplant patients. In patients with donor T cell macrochimerism, the allografts had high GvH to HvG T cell clonal ratios. Peak levels of circulating GvH clones were associated with declines in HvG clones early after transplant. GvH clones turned up in recipient bone marrow, with some appearing earlier in ileal mucosa or blood, a pattern consistent with an intestinal mucosal origin.

Counted from cysteine to phenylalanine, this CDR3 has 13 amino acids. Of the read, only the CDR3 DNA is kept; its 39 bases are in frame from base 1. CDR1 SEHNR and CDR2 FQNEAQ are derived from the germline V gene (reference sequence). Between the V and J ends, shortened by 5 bases and 9 bases respectively, the junction contains 11 bases. The library came from the immunoSEQ multiplex PCR assay. For most patients, genomic DNA was isolated with the Qiagen DNeasy Blood and Tissue Kit and sent frozen to Adaptive Biotechnologies for TCR sequencing. Adaptive Biotechnologies carried out high-throughput TCR-beta CDR3 sequencing of genomic DNA for most patients. The study's own analysis went as follows. TCR sequencing data were retrieved from Adaptive's ImmunoSEQ software for roughly 20 patients, whereas a few other patients were processed with MiXCR and VDJtools. To correct CD4 versus CD8 sorting errors, any sequence found in both subsets at a frequency ratio below 5:1 was removed. CDR3 nucleotide sequences shared between donor and recipient were removed because the origin of such sequences could not be assigned. At least 2-fold expansion over unstimulated cells and a minimum CFSE-low frequency of 0.002% (template counts) or 0.001% (read counts) were required for clones to be classified as alloreactive. Mappable clones were those detected in sequenced pre-transplant spleen, lymph node, or MLR CFSE-low populations of the donor or recipient. The cumulative frequency of alloreactive clones was calculated as a percentage of all sequences, weighted by copy number. In its TCRdb copy, this immuneACCESS table keeps in-frame sequences only and misses some clones. Where compared with another copy, unresolved V genes explain less than half of these, and the others have no known cause. From that table come the V and J calls and clone size; the DNA was used to work out D and trimming. The sample data list 88,000 or so clones, and under 90% of these were observed just once. Clones ranked in the top ten supply around 0.1% of the sample.

The source was unstimulated CD4+ T cells sorted from spleen or lymph node cells, collected before intestinal transplant. This sequence uses TRBV7-9 and TRBJ1-6, with the D gene not clear enough to name. The receptor was isolated from a human donor who received an intestinal transplant. The CDR3 loop reads CASSPPPGSPLHF. The nucleotide sequence is given as TGTGCCAGCAGCCCACCTCCGGGTTCACCCCTCCACTTT. The CDR3 plus the reference TRBV7-9 and TRBJ1-6 genes for the other parts give the full variable domain: DTGVSQNPRHKITKRGQNVTFRCDPISEHNRLYWYRQTLGQGPEFLTYFQNEAQLEKSRLLSDRFSAERPKGSFSTLEIQRTEQGDSAMYLCASSPPPGSPLHFGNGTRLTVT.